This TCR beta chain is from a study of circulating CD8 cells and anti-PD-1 response in melanoma. This clonotype is large by share. Trimming removed 4 bases from V and 8 bases from J, with 17 bases in between. CDR3 size: 15 residues. Germline CDR1 MNHEY, CDR2 SMNVEV (reference sequence). TCR libraries were prepared from roughly 14 ng of total RNA with the QIAseq Immune Repertoire TCR panel. TCRdb re-derived calls from the reads in MiXCR, one entry per CDR3 protein. The table records 500 or so distinct CDR3 sequences, around 9.3% of them present only once. Live CD3+CD8+TCRalphabeta+ cells were sorted into four subsets by PD-1 and/or TIGIT.

This receptor was obtained from a human donor with melanoma. The chain recombines TRBV27 with TRBJ2-2, with D possibly being TRBD1 (5 bases). Sequencing was performed on CD8+ T cells from PBMCs, taken at baseline or after one month of anti-PD-1 therapy (not recorded which). CDR3 residues: CASSSPTVSAGELFF. CDR3 DNA: TGTGCCAGCAGTTCTCCGACAGTCTCGGCGGGGGAGCTGTTTTTT.